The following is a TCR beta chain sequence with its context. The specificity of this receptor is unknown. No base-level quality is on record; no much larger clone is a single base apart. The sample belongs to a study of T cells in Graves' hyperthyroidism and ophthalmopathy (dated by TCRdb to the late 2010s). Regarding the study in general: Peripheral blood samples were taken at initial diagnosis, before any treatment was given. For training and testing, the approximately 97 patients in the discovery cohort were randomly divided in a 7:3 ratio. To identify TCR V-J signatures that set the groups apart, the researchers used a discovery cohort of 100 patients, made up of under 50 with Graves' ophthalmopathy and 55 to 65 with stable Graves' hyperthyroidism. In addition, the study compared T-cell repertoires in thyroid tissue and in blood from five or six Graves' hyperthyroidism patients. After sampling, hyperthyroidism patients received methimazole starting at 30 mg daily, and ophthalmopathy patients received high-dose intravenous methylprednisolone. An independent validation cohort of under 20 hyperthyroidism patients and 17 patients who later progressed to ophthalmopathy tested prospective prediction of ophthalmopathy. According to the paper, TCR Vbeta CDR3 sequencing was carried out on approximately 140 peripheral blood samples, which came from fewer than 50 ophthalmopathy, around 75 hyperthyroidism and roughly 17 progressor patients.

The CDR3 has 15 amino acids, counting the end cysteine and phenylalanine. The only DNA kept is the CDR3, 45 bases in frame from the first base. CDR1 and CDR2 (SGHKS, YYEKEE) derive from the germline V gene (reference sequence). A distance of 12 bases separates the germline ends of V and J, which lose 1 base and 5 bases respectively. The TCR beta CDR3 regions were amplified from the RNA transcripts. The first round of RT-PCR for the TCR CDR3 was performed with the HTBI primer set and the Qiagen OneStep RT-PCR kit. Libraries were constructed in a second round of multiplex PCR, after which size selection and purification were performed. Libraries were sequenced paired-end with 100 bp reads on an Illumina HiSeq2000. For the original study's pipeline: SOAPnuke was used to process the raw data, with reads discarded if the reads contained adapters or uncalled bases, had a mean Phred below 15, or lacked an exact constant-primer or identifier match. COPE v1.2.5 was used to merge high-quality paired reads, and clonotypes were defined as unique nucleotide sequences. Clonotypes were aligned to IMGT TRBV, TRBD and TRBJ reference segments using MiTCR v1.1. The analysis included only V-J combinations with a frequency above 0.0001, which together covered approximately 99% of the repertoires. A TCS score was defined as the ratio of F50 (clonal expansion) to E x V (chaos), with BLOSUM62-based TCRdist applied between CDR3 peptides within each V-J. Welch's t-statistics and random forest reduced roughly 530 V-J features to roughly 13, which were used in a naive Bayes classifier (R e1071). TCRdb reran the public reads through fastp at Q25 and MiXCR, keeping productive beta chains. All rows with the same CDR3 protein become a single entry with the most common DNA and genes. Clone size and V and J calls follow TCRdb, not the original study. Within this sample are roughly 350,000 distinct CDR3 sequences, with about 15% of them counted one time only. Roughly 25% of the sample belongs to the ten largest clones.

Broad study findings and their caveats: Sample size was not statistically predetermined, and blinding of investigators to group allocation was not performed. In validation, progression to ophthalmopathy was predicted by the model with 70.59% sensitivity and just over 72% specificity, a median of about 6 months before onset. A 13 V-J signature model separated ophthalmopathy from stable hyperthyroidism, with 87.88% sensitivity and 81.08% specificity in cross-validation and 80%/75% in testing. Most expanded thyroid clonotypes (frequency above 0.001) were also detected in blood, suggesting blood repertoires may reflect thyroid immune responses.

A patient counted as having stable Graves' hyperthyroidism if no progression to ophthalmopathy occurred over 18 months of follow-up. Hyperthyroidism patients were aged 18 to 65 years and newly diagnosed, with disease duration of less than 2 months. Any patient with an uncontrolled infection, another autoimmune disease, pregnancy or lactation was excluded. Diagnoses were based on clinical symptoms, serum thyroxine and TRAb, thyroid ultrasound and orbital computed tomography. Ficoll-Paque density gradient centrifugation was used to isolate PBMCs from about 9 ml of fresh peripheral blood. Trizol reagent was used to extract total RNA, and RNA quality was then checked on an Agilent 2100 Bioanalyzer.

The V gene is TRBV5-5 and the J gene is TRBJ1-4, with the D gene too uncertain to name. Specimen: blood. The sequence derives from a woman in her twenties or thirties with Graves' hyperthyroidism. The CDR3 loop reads CASSLLPRWNEKLFF. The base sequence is TGTGCCAGCAGCTTGCTTCCGCGGTGGAATGAAAAACTGTTTTTT.